Shown below are 10 T cell receptor beta chains from a single sample sequenced in a study of identifying expanded T cells in peripheral blood. The assay was immunoSEQ multiplex PCR, and TCRdb's table has in-frame clones only and misses some. The table records about 53,000 clones, around 81% of them present only once. The specimen was blood. Receptors originate from a person aged 18 to 75 in good health.

The rearrangement links TRBV25-1 to TRBJ2-1, with 8 bases aligning to TRBD2. The V gene's germline CDR1 is MGHDK and CDR2 SYGVNS. Trimming cost V 3 bases and J 7 bases; bases outside gene matches: 11. The CDR3 covers 16 residues. CDR3 sequence: CASSDARGGALNEQFF. The CDR3 bases are TGTGCCAGCAGTGACGCCCGGGGGGGGGCTTTGAATGAGCAGTTCTTC.

The DNA for the CDR3 is TGTGCCAGCAGCAAATTTGGGGGAGGGGGCACCGGGGAGCTGTTTTTT. Amino acids: CASSKFGGGGTGELFF. The rearrangement joins TRBV21-1 to TRBJ2-2; the table calls TRBD2, which could not be checked here. TRBV21-1 constitutes a pseudogene. This CDR3 comprises 16 residues.

The V and J genes are TRBV27 and TRBJ1-2; a weak D match, TRBD1 (5 bases). CDR3 length equals 13 residues. V lost 3 bases, J lost 7 bases, and 12 bases lay in between. Per the germline V gene, CDR1 is MNHEY and CDR2 is SMNVEV (reference sequence). In nucleotides, the CDR3 is TGTGCCAGCAGTTTGGACAACAATAGTGGCTACACCTTC. It translates to CASSLDNNSGYTF.

The rearrangement uses TRBV29-1 and TRBJ2-7; TRBD1 agrees at 7 bases. V gave up 7 bases and J gave up 3 bases; unmatched junction bases: 3. Germline CDR1 SQVTM, CDR2 ANQGSEA. This CDR3 region has 11 residues. CDR3 sequence (DNA): TGCAGCGCCCGGGACAGCTACGAGCAGTACTTC. Translation: CSARDSYEQYF.

Only one count was recorded for this clone. The V call is TRBV19, the J call TRBJ1-2; D not resolved. V was cut by 7 bases and J by 4 bases, with 16 bases left in between. CDR1 is LNHDA and CDR2 is SQIVND in the germline V gene (reference sequence). The CDR3 has 14 residues. The CDR3 loop is CASIGEAVGYGYTF. The CDR3 nucleotides are TGTGCCAGTATAGGAGAGGCGGTCGGCTATGGCTACACCTTC. Full variable domain (missing parts from reference TRBV19 and TRBJ1-2): DGGITQSPKYLFRKEGQNVTLSCEQNLNHDAMYWYRQDPGQGLRLIYYSQIVNDFQKGDIAEGYSVSREKKESFPLTVTSAQKNPTAFYLCASIGEAVGYGYTFGSGTRLTVV.

The chain employs TRBV4-1 and TRBJ1-2; 7 bases agree with TRBD1. The V segment lost 1 base and the J segment 6 bases; nucleotides outside the gene matches: 14. This CDR3 is 17 amino acids long. Germline V lookup: CDR1 MGHRA, CDR2 YSYEKL. This CDR3 is CASSQVPMGQNYHGYTF. The CDR3 DNA follows: TGCGCCAGCAGCCAAGTTCCAATGGGACAGAACTACCATGGCTACACCTTC.

The chain joins TRBV10-2 to TRBJ1-1; 11 positions agree with TRBD1. CDR1 and CDR2 from the germline V gene are WSHSY and SAAADI. The CDR3 totals 17 residues. V trimming: 6 bases; J trimming: 0 bases; junction bases outside the gene matches: 9. CDR3 DNA: TGCGCCAGCAGAGAGGGGACAGGGGGAATTATGAACACTGAAGCTTTCTTT. This translates into CASREGTGGIMNTEAFF.

The chain couples TRBV30 to TRBJ2-2, with 7 bases matching TRBD2. This CDR3 is 19 amino acids long. V shed 1 base and J 0 bases; nucleotides not matched to a gene: 14. Germline values: CDR1 GTSNPN, CDR2 SVGIG (reference sequence). The chain's CDR3 is CAWSGTSSSGWSNTGELFF. DNA for the CDR3: TGTGCCTGGAGTGGAACTTCGAGTAGCGGGTGGTCGAACACCGGGGAGCTGTTTTTT. Complete variable domain (other parts from reference TRBV30 and TRBJ2-2): SQTIHQWPATLVQPVGSPLSLECTVEGTSNPNLYWYRQAAGRGLQLLFYSVGIGQISSEVPQNLSASRPQDRQFILSSKKLLLSDSGFYLCAWSGTSSSGWSNTGELFFGEGSRLTVL.

The V and J genes are TRBV28 and TRBJ1-1, with D unclear. The CDR3 length is 13 residues. Deletions cut 7 bases from V and 4 bases from J, with 13 bases between. From germline, CDR1 is MDHEN and CDR2 SYDVKM. The CDR3 DNA is TGTGCCAGCATAGCCTCCTTGGGCACTGAAGCTTTCTTT. Protein: CASIASLGTEAFF.

This sequence joins TRBV10-3 and TRBJ1-1; D gene uncertain. The V end lost 1 base, the J end lost 8 bases, and 14 bases lay between the germline ends. CDR1 is ENHRY and CDR2 is SYGVKD in the germline V gene. The CDR3 totals 14 residues. CDR3 DNA sequence: TGTGCCATCAGTGAGTTGCTGGGATTCGAAGAAGCTTTCTTT. It is translated as CAISELLGFEEAFF.